The TCR beta chain described here comes from a study of regulatory T cells in long-lasting Graves disease. In the study overall: Persistent Graves' disease meant over 5 years of antithyroid drugs with positive TSH receptor antibodies.

Time point defined: persistent/refractory GD, antithyroid drugs over 5 years with positive TRAb. PBMC RNA was the source of the TCR library. With regard to this clonotype: The antigen is unknown.

Study-level results: Persistent disease favored TRBV28, TRBJ1-2 and TRBJ2-5. Between persistent patients, fewer than 3,500 public clonotypes were shared, exceeding the 900 to 1,000 shared between new patients.

This CDR3 comprises 12 residues. V dropped 4 bases and J dropped 0 bases, with 6 bases sitting between them. Per germline, CDR1 GTSNPN and CDR2 SVGIG (reference sequence). Through Arm-PCR of CDR3 regions and iRepertoire HTBI primers, TCR beta libraries were built. MiXCR was run by TCRdb on the multiplex PCR reads, yielding one entry per CDR3 protein. This table has some 420,000 distinct CDR3 sequences, roughly 23% appearing once. This chain connects TRBV30 to TRBJ1-1; D remains unclear. The sequence was obtained from a female donor with Graves disease. The source material was peripheral blood mononuclear cells (PBMCs), sampled when the disease was refractory, from a patient treated with antithyroid drugs. The CDR3 DNA follows: TGTGCCTGGACCTCATTGAACACTGAAGCTTTCTTT. Amino acid sequence: CAWTSLNTEAFF.